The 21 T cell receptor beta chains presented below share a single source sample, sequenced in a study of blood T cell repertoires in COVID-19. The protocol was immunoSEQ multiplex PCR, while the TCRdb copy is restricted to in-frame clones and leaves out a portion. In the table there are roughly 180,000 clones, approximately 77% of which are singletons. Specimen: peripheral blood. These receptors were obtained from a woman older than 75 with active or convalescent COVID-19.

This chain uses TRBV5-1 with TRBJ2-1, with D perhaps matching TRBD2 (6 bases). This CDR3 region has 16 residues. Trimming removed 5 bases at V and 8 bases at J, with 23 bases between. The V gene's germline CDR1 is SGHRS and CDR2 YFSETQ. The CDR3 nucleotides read TGCGCCAGCAGTTATCAGGCGGGGACTCAAGGGGATGAGCAGTTCTTC. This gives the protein CASSYQAGTQGDEQFF.

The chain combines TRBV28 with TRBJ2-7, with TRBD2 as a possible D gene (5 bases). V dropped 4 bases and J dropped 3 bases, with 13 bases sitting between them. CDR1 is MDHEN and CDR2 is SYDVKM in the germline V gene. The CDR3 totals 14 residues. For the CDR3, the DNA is TGTGCCAGCAGTTCCGCACACCGGGGCTACGAGCAGTACTTC. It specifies CASSSAHRGYEQYF.

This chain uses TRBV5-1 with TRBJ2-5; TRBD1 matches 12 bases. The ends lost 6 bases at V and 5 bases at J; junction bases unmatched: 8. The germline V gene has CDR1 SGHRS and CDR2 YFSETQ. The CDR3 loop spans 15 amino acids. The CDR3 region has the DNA TGCGCCAGCATAGGGGGACAGGGGGCAAGTGAGACCCAGTACTTC. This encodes CASIGGQGASETQYF.

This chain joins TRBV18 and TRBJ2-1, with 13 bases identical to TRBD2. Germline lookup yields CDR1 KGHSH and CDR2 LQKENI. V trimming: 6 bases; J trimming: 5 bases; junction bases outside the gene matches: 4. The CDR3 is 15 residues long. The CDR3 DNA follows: TGTGCCAGCTCGCTGGGACTAGCGGGAAACAATGAGCAGTTCTTC. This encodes CASSLGLAGNNEQFF.

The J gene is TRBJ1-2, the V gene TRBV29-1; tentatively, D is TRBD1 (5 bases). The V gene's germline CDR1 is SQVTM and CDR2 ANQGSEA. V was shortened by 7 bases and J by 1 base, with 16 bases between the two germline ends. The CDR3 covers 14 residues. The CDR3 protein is CSADGGPLNYGYTF. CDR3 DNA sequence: TGCAGCGCGGACGGGGGACCACTTAACTATGGCTACACCTTC.

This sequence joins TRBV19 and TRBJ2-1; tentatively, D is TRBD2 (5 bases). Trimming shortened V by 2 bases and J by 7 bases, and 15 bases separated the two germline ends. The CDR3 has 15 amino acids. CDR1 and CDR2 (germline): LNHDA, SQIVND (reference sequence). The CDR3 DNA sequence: TGTGCCAGTAGTATATCGGGTCTAGCTGGGAATGAGCAGTTCTTC. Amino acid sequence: CASSISGLAGNEQFF.

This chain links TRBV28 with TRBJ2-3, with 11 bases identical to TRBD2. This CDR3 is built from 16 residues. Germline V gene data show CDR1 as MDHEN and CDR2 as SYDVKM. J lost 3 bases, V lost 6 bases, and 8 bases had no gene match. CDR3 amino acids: CASSHRASGRTDTQYF. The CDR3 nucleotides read TGTGCCAGCAGCCACCGGGCTAGCGGGAGGACAGATACGCAGTATTTT.

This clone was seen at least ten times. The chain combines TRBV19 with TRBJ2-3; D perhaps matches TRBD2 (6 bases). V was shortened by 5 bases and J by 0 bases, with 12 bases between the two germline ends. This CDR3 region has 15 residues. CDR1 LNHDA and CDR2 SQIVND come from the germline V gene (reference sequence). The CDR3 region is CASSPERGSTDTQYF. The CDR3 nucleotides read TGTGCCAGTAGTCCCGAACGGGGGAGCACAGATACGCAGTATTTT.

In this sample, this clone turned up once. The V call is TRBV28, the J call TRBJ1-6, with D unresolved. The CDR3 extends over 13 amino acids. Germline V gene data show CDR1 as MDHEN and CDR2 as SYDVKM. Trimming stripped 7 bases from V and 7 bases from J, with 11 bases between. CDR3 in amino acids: CASTQTRNSPLHF. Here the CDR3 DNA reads TGTGCCAGCACCCAAACTCGGAATTCACCCCTCCACTTT.

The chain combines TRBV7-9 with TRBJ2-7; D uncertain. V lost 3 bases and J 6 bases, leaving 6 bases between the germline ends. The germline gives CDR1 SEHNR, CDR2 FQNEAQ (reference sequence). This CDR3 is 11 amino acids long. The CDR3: CASSFFSEQYF. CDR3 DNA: TGTGCCAGCAGCTTTTTCTCCGAGCAGTACTTC.

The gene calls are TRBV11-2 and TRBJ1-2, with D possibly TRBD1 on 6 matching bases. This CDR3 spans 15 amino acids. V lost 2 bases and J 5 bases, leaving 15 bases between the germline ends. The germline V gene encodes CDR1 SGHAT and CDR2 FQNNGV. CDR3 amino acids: CASSLRATGAYGYTF. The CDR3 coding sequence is TGTGCCAGCAGCTTACGGGCGACAGGCGCTTATGGCTACACCTTC.

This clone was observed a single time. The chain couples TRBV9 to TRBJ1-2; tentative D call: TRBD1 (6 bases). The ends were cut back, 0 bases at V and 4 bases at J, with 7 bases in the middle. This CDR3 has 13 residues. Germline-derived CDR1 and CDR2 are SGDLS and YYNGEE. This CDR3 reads CASSVGDIYGYTF. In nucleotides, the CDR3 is TGTGCCAGCAGCGTAGGGGACATCTATGGCTACACCTTC.

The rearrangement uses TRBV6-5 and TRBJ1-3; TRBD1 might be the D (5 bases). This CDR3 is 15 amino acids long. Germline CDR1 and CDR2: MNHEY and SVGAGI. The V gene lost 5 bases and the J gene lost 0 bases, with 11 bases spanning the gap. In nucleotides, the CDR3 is TGTGCCAGCAGTAGACAGTCCAGCTCTGGAAACACCATATATTTT. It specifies CASSRQSSSGNTIYF.

The CDR3 protein is CASSVTTGGNQPQHF. CDR3 coding DNA: TGTGCCAGCAGCGTGACCACAGGGGGGAATCAGCCCCAGCATTTT. The chain carries TRBV5-8 and TRBJ1-5; 8 positions match TRBD1. Germline V gene sequence: CDR1 SGHTS, CDR2 YDEGEE. V lost 4 bases, J lost 4 bases, and 7 bases stayed unmatched. The CDR3 totals 15 residues.

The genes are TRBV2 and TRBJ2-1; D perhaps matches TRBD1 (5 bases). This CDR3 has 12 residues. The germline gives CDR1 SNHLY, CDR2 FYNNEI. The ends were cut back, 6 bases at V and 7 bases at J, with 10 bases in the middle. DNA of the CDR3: TGTGCCAGCAGGGCAGGGCAAAATGAGCAGTTCTTC. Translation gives CASRAGQNEQFF.

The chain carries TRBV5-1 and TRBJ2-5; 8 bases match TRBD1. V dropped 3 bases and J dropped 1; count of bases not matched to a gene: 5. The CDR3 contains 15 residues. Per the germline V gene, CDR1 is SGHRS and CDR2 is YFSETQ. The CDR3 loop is CASSSTGVGQETQYF. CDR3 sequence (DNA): TGCGCCAGCAGCTCGACAGGGGTTGGCCAAGAGACCCAGTACTTC.

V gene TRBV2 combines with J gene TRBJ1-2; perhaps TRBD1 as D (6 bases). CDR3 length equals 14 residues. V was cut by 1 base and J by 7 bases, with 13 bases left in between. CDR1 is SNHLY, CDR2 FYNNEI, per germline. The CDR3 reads CASSEVDRTGGYTF. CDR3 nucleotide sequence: TGTGCCAGCAGTGAAGTGGACAGAACAGGTGGCTACACCTTC.

CDR3 region: CASTRQEFFGYTF. The CDR3 bases are TGTGCCAGCACCCGACAGGAGTTTTTTGGCTACACCTTC. The V call is TRBV6-6, the J call TRBJ1-2; tentative D call: TRBD1 (6 bases). Per germline, CDR1 MNHNY and CDR2 SVGAGI (reference sequence). The CDR3 is 13 amino acids. V lost 7 bases and J lost 7, with 16 bases in between.

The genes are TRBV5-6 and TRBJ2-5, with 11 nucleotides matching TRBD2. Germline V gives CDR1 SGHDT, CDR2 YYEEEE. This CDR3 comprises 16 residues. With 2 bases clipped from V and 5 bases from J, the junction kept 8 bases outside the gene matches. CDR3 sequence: CASSLDSGRAGETQYF. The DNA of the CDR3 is TGTGCCAGCAGCTTAGATAGCGGGAGGGCCGGGGAGACCCAGTACTTC.

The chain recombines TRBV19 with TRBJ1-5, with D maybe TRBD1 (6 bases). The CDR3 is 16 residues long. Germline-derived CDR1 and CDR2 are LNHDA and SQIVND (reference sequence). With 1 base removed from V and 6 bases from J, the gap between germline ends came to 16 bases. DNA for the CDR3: TGTGCCAGTAGTATAGTGACAGGCCGCTGGGGTCAGCCCCAGCATTTT. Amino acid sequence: CASSIVTGRWGQPQHF.

DNA for the CDR3: TGTGCCAGCTCACCACCGGTCAGCCCGGGCACTGAAGCTTTCTTT. Protein sequence: CASSPPVSPGTEAFF. The J gene is TRBJ1-1, the V gene TRBV18; no clear D gene. V was cut by 0 bases and J by 4 bases, with 12 bases left in between. This CDR3 is 15 amino acids long. Germline loops: CDR1 KGHSH, CDR2 LQKENI. Using reference TRBV18 and TRBJ1-1 for the parts outside the CDR3, the full variable domain is NAGVMQNPRHLVRRRGQEARLRCSPMKGHSHVYWYRQLPEEGLKFMVYLQKENIIDESGMPKERFSAEFPKEGPSILRIQQVVRGDSAAYFCASSPPVSPGTEAFFGQGTRLTVV.